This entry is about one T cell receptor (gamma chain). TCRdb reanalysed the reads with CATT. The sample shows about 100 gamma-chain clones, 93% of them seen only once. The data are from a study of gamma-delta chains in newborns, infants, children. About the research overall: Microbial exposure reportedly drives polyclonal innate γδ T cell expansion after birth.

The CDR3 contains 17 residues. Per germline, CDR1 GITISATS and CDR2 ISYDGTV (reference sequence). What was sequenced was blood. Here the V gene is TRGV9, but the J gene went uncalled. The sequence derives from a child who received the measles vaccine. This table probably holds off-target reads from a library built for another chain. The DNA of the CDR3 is TGTGCCTGTGACACCGTGGGGGATAAAGCTTTGACAGCACAACTCTTCTTT. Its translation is CACDTVGDKALTAQLFF.